This TCR beta chain comes out of a study of T cell changes during pregnancy in multiple sclerosis. Clones were read by immunoSEQ multiplex PCR, and TCRdb kept only the in-frame ones, dropping some. The table lists some 64,000 clones, 70% to 90% of them singletons. Losses at the gene ends were 5 bases for V and 7 bases for J; bases not matched to a gene: 5. Germline CDR1 and CDR2: SGHTA and FQGNSA. The CDR3 length is 13 residues. The receptor's source is a female donor in good health, enrolled as a control in a pregnancy study. The material sequenced was peripheral blood, taken in the first trimester of pregnancy. This sequence joins TRBV7-2 and TRBJ1-5, with TRBD1 identical over 7 bases. CDR3 in amino acids: CASSLDRAQPQHF. The CDR3 bases are TGTGCCAGCAGCCTTGACAGGGCCCAGCCCCAGCATTTT.